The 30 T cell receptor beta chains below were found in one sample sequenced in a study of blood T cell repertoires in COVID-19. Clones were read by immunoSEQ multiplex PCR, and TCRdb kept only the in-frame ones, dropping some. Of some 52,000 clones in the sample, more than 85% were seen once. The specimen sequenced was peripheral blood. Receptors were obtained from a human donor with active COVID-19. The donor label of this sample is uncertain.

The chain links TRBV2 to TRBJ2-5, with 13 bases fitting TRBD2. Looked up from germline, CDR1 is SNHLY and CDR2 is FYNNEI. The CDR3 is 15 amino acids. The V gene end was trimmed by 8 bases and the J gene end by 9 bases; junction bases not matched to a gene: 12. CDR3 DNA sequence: TGTGCCAGCCAACCCTTAGGACTAGCGGGGGAGGCCCAGTACTTC. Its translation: CASQPLGLAGEAQYF. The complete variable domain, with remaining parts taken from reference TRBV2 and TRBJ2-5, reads EPEVTQTPSHQVTQMGQEVILRCVPISNHLYFYWYRQILGQKVEFLVSFYNNEISEKSEIFDDQFSVERPDGSNFTLKIRSTKLEDSAMYFCASQPLGLAGEAQYFGPGTRLLVL.

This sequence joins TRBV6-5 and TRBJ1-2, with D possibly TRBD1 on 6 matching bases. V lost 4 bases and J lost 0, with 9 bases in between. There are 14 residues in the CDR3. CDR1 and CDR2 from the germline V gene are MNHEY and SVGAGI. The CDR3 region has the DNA TGTGCCAGCAGTTCCGGGACACCTAACTATGGCTACACCTTC. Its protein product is CASSSGTPNYGYTF.

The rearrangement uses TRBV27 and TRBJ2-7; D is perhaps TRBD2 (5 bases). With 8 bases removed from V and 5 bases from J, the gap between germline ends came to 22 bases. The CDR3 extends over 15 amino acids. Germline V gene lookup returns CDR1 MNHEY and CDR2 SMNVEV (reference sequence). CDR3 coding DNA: TGTGCCAGCCGCGCGGTCCGACTACGCACCCACGAGCAGTACTTC. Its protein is CASRAVRLRTHEQYF.

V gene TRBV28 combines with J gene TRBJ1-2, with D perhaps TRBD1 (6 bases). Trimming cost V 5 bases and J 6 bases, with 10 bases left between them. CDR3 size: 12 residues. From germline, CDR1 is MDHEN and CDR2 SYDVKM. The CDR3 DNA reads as TGTGCCAGCAGTGACTACAGGGATGGCTACACCTTC. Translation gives CASSDYRDGYTF.

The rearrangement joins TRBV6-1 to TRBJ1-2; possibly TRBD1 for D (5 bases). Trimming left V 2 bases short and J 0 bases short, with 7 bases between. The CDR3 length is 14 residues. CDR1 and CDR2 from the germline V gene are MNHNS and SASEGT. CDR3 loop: CASSESRANYGYTF. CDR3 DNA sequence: TGTGCCAGCAGTGAAAGCAGGGCTAACTATGGCTACACCTTC.

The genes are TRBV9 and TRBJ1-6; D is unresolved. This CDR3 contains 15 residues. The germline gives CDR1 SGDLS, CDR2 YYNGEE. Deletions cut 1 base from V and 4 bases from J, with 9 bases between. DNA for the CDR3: TGTGCCAGCAGCGTACAATCAGGTTATAATTCACCCCTCCACTTT. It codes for CASSVQSGYNSPLHF.

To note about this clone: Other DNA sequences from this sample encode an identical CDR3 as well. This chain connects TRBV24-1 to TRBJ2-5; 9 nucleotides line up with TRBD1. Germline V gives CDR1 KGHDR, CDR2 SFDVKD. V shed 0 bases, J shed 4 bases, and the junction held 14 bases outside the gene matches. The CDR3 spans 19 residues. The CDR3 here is CATSDLGVHKQGAGETQYF. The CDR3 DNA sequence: TGTGCCACCAGTGATTTGGGGGTACACAAACAGGGGGCTGGAGAGACCCAGTACTTC.

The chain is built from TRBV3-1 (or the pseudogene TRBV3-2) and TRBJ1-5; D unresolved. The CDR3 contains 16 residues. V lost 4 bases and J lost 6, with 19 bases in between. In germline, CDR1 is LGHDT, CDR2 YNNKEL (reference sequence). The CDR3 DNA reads TGTGCCAGCAGCCCCATATTGGACTCCCCGCGTCAGCCCCAGCATTTT. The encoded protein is CASSPILDSPRQPQHF.

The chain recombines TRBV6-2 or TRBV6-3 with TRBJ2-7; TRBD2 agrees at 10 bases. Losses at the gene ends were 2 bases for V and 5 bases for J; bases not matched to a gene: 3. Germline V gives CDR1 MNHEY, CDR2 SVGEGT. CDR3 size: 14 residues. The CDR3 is CASSYALAGDEQYF. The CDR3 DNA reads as TGTGCCAGCAGTTACGCCCTAGCGGGGGACGAGCAGTACTTC.

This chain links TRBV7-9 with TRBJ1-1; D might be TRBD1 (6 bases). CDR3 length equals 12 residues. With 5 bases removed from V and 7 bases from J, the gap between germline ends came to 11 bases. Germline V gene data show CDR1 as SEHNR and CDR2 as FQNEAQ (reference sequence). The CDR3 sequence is CASSLYRDEAFF. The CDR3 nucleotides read TGTGCCAGCAGCCTCTACAGGGATGAAGCTTTCTTT.

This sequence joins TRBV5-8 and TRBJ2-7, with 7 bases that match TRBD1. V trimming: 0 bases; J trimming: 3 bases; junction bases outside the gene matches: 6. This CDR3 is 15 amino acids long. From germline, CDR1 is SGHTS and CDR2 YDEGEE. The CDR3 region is CASSLAPGTVYEQYF. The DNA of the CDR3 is TGTGCCAGCAGCTTGGCCCCCGGGACAGTCTACGAGCAGTACTTC.

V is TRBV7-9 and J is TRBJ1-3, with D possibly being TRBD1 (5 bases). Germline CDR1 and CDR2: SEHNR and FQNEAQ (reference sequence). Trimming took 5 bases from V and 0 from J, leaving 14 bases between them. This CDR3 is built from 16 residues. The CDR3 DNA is TGTGCCAGCAGCCCTCCAGGGCTCCACTCTGGAAACACCATATATTTT. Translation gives CASSPPGLHSGNTIYF. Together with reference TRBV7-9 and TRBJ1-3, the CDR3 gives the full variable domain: DTGVSQNPRHKITKRGQNVTFRCDPISEHNRLYWYRQTLGQGPEFLTYFQNEAQLEKSRLLSDRFSAERPKGSFSTLEIQRTEQGDSAMYLCASSPPGLHSGNTIYFGEGSWLTVV.

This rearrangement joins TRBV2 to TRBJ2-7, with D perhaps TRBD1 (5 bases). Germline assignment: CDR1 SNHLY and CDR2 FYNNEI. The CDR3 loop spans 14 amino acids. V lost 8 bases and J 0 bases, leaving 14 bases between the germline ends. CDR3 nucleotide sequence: TGTGCCAGCGCCGTGGTTCAGGGCTCCTACGAGCAGTACTTC. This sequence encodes CASAVVQGSYEQYF. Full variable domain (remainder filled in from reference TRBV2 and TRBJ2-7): EPEVTQTPSHQVTQMGQEVILRCVPISNHLYFYWYRQILGQKVEFLVSFYNNEISEKSEIFDDQFSVERPDGSNFTLKIRSTKLEDSAMYFCASAVVQGSYEQYFGPGTRLTVT.

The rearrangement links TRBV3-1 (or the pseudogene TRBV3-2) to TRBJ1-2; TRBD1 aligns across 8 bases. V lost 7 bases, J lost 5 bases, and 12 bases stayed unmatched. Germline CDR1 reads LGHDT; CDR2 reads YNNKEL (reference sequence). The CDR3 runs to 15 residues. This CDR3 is CASTSQTGTGYGYTF. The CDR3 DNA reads TGTGCCAGCACCTCCCAAACCGGGACAGGATATGGCTACACCTTC.

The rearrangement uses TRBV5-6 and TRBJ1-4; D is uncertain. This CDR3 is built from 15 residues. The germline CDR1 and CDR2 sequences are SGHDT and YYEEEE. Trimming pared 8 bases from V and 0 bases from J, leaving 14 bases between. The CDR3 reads CASGPRTTTNEKLFF. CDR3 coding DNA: TGTGCCAGTGGCCCCAGAACGACAACTAATGAAAAACTGTTTTTT. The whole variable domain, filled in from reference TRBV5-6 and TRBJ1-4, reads DAGVTQSPTHLIKTRGQQVTLRCSPKSGHDTVSWYQQALGQGPQFIFQYYEEEERQRGNFPDRFSGHQFPNYSSELNVNALLLGDSALYLCASGPRTTTNEKLFFGSGTQLSVL.

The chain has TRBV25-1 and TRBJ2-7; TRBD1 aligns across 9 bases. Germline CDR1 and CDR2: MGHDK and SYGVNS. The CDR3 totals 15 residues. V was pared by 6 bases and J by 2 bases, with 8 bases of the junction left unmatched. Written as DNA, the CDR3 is TGTGCCAGCAGCCCGCCGGGACAGGGTACCTACGAGCAGTACTTC. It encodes CASSPPGQGTYEQYF.

CDR3 protein: CASSGWAGQPQHF. CDR3 in DNA: TGTGCCAGTAGTGGGTGGGCGGGGCAGCCCCAGCATTTT. This chain uses TRBV19 with TRBJ1-5; the D is unclear. The CDR3 consists of 13 residues. V gave up 5 bases and J gave up 7 bases, with 12 bases separating them. The germline V gene encodes CDR1 LNHDA and CDR2 SQIVND (reference sequence).

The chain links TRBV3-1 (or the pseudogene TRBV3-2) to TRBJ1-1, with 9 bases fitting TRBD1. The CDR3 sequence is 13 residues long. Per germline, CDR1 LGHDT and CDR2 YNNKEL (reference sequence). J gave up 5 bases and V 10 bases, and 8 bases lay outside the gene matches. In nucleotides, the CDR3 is TGTGCCACCAGAGACAGGGGGAGAACTGAAGCTTTCTTT. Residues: CATRDRGRTEAFF.

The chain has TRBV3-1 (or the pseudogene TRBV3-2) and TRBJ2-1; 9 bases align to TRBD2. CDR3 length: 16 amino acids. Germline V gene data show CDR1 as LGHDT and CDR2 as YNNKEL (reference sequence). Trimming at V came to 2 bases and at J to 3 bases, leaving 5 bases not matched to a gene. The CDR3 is CASSQRLAESYNEQFF. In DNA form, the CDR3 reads TGTGCCAGCAGCCAAAGACTAGCGGAGAGCTACAATGAGCAGTTCTTC.

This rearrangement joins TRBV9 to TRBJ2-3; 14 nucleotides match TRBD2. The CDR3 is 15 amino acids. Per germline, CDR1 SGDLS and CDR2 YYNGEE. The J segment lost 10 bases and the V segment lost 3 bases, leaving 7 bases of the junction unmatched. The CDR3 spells CASSGRLAGGRAQYF. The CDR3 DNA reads TGTGCCAGCAGCGGCAGACTAGCGGGGGGGCGGGCGCAGTATTTT. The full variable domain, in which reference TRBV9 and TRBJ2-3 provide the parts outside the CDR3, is DSGVTQTPKHLITATGQRVTLRCSPRSGDLSVYWYQQSLDQGLQFLIQYYNGEERAKGNILERFSAQQFPDLHSELNLSSLELGDSALYFCASSGRLAGGRAQYFGPGTRLTVL.

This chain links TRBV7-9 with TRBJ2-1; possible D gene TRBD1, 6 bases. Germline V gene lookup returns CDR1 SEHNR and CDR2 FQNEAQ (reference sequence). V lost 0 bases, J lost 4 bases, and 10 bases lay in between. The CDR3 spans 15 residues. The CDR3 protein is CASSLAGASYNEQFF. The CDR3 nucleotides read TGTGCCAGCAGCTTAGCGGGGGCCTCGTACAATGAGCAGTTCTTC.

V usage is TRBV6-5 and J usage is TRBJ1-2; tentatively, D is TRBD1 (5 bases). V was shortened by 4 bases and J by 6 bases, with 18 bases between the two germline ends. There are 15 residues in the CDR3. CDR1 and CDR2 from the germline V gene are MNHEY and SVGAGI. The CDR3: CASSSPGGDQNGYTF. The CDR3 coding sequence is TGTGCCAGCAGTTCGCCCGGGGGGGACCAGAATGGCTACACCTTC.

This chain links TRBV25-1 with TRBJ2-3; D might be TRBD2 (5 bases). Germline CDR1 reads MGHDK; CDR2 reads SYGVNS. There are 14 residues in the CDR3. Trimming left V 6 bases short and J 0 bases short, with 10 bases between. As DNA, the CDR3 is TGTGCCAGCAGGAGACGGACTAGCACAGATACGCAGTATTTT. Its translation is CASRRRTSTDTQYF. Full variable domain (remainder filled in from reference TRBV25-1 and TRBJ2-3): EADIYQTPRYLVIGTGKKITLECSQTMGHDKMYWYQQDPGMELHLIHYSYGVNSTEKGDLSSESTVSRIRTEHFPLTLESARPSHTSQYLCASRRRTSTDTQYFGPGTRLTVL.

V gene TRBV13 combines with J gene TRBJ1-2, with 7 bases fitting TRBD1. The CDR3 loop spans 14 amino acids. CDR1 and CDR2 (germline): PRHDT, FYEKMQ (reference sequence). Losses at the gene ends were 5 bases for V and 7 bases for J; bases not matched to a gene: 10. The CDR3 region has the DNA TGTGCCAGCAGCCCGCAACAGGGGCGTAGTGGCTACACCTTC. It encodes CASSPQQGRSGYTF.

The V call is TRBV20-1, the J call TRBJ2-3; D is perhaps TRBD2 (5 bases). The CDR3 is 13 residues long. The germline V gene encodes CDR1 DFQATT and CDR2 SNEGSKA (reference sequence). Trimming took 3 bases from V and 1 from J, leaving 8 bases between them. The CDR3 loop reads CSASIGGTDTQYF. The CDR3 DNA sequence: TGCAGTGCTAGTATCGGGGGCACAGATACGCAGTATTTT.

The CDR3 sequence is CASSERRDSPETDTQYF. The CDR3 DNA is TGTGCCAGCAGCGAGCGCCGGGACAGCCCGGAAACAGATACGCAGTATTTT. V gene TRBV9 combines with J gene TRBJ2-3, with 7 bases matching TRBD1. The V and J ends lost 3 bases and 3 bases, in that order; junction bases with no gene match: 13. CDR3 length: 17 amino acids. The germline V gene has CDR1 SGDLS and CDR2 YYNGEE. Combining the CDR3 with reference TRBV9 and TRBJ2-3 gives the whole variable domain DSGVTQTPKHLITATGQRVTLRCSPRSGDLSVYWYQQSLDQGLQFLIQYYNGEERAKGNILERFSAQQFPDLHSELNLSSLELGDSALYFCASSERRDSPETDTQYFGPGTRLTVL.

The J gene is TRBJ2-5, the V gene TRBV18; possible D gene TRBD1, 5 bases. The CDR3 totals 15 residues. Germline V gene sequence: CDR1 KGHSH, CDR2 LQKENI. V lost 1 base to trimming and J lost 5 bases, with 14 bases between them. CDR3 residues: CASSPLAQAPETQYF. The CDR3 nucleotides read TGTGCCAGCTCACCACTAGCACAGGCCCCCGAGACCCAGTACTTC. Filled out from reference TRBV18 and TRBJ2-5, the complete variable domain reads NAGVMQNPRHLVRRRGQEARLRCSPMKGHSHVYWYRQLPEEGLKFMVYLQKENIIDESGMPKERFSAEFPKEGPSILRIQQVVRGDSAAYFCASSPLAQAPETQYFGPGTRLLVL.

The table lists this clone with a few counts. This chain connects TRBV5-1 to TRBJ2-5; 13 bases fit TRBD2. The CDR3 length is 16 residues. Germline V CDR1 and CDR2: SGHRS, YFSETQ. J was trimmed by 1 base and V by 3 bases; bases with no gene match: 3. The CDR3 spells CASSSGLAGTQETQYF. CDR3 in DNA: TGCGCCAGCAGCTCGGGACTAGCGGGGACCCAAGAGACCCAGTACTTC.

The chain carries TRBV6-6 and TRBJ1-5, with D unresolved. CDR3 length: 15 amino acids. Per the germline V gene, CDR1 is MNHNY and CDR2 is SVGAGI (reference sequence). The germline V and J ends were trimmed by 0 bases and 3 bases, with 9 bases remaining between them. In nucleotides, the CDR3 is TGTGCCAGCAGTTACTCAGGCGGAGACAATCAGCCCCAGCATTTT. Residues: CASSYSGGDNQPQHF.

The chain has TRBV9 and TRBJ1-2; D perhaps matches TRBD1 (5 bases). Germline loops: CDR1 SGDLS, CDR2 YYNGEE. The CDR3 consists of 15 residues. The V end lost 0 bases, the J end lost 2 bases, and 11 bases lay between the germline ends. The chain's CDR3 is CASSVGGTVNYGYTF. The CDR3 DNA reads TGTGCCAGCAGCGTAGGCGGGACGGTGAACTATGGCTACACCTTC.